This T cell receptor beta chain emerged from a study of cytomegalovirus exposure and HLA in healthy donors. As regards this clone: The antigen is undetermined.

Vbeta (60) and Jbeta (13) primers were used in the PCR. Using immunoSEQ multiplex PCR, the repertoire was profiled, and TCRdb retains in-frame clones only, with some absent. The repertoire consists of some 200,000 clones, with 80% occurring once and the leading ten covering 6.3%. Study-level results: Later examination showed HLA-associated TCR beta chains had greater clonal expansion than equally common others.

Germline assignment: CDR1 SGHVS and CDR2 FQNEAQ. V gave up 1 base and J gave up 7 bases; unmatched junction bases: 6. The CDR3 runs 15 residues. The sequenced sample was PBMCs. The source is a man in his forties in good health and CMV-seropositive. This chain joins TRBV7-8 and TRBJ1-2, with 10 bases that match TRBD1. The CDR3 reads CASSLEDRGVGGYTF. Here the CDR3 DNA reads TGTGCCAGCAGCTTAGAGGACAGGGGGGTCGGTGGCTACACCTTC.